Given below is one T cell receptor (beta chain) in context. This sample was taken from a study of cytomegalovirus exposure and HLA in healthy donors. The CDR3 sequence is 16 residues long. Germline V gives CDR1 LGHNA, CDR2 YSLEER. The V end was cut by 3 bases, the J end by 5 bases, with 16 bases between. PCR used 60 Vbeta primers and 13 Jbeta primers. The method was immunoSEQ multiplex PCR; TCRdb's version includes in-frame clones alone and lacks a portion of them. The table lists approximately 80,000 clones, under 85% of them singletons. This clonotype was sampled from a woman in her forties in good health and CMV-seropositive. Sequenced input: PBMCs. The V and J genes are TRBV4-3 and TRBJ1-4; possibly TRBD1 for D (6 bases). The CDR3, as DNA: TGCGCCAGCAGCCAGAAGCCCCAGGGGCCGAATGAAAAACTGTTTTTT. Translation: CASSQKPQGPNEKLFF.